This T cell receptor (beta chain) is from a study of blood T cell repertoires in COVID-19. In the study overall: Sites across the United States, Italy and Spain contributed samples from acute and convalescent COVID-19. Sources were T cells, B-cell-depleted T cells, or PBMCs; the material itself was cDNA or gDNA.

How the authors handled the data: Counts of nucleated cells, estimated from reference gene primer amplification, were obtained. The protocol was immunoSEQ multiplex PCR, while the TCRdb copy is restricted to in-frame clones and leaves out a portion. D and trimming were read from the DNA, whereas the V and J calls and clone size are those reported in that table. The sample lists about 150,000 clones, about 80% seen once, with about 29% in the top ten. V lost 2 bases to trimming and J lost 6 bases, with 17 bases between them. This CDR3 comprises 16 residues. Germline assignment: CDR1 MNHNS and CDR2 SASEGT.

Sequencing used peripheral blood. The gene calls are TRBV6-1 and TRBJ2-1; a possible D gene is TRBD2 (6 bases). This sequence was found in a woman aged 55 to 70 with acute or convalescent COVID-19. The DNA for the CDR3 is TGTGCCAGCAGTGAACAGACGGGGGTGATGACCAATGAGCAGTTCTTC. Encoded protein: CASSEQTGVMTNEQFF.